The next 2 T cell receptor beta chains were all read from a single sample in a study of blood T cell repertoires in COVID-19. Method: immunoSEQ multiplex PCR; TCRdb's copy keeps in-frame clones and lacks some. The table records 130,000 to 150,000 clones, 70% to 90% of them present only once. Sequencing was carried out using peripheral blood. All receptors derive from a woman aged 60-70 years with COVID-19, enrolled during active disease.

This rearrangement joins TRBV4-1 to TRBJ2-5; 12 bases are a match to TRBD2. The V and J ends lost 1 base and 5 bases, in that order; junction bases with no gene match: 8. The V gene's germline CDR1 is MGHRA and CDR2 YSYEKL. This CDR3 is built from 17 residues. The CDR3 DNA follows: TGCGCCAGCAGCCAAGCTCTAGCGGGGGGGTTTTCTGAGACCCAGTACTTC. Its translation is CASSQALAGGFSETQYF.

The chain employs TRBV27 and TRBJ1-2, with D possibly matching TRBD1 (5 bases). There are 13 residues in the CDR3. Germline CDR1 MNHEY, CDR2 SMNVEV (reference sequence). The V and J ends lost 3 bases and 8 bases respectively, with 13 bases between them. CDR3 protein: CASSFVGGGGYTF. CDR3 coding DNA: TGTGCCAGCAGTTTCGTTGGGGGGGGAGGCTACACCTTC.